The 30 T cell receptor beta chains given below trace back to one sample, sequenced in a study of tumor-infiltrating lymphocytes in primary liver carcinoma. Total RNA amounting to approximately 460 ng was the source from which TCR beta cDNA was made with a constant-region primer. Library construction for TCR beta comprised three nested multiplex PCR rounds performed with slightly modified ARM-PCR. PCR rounds one and two used TRBV1-TRBV30 forward primers with a C-beta reverse primer for 10 cycles each. TCRdb re-called the multiplex PCR reads through MiXCR, storing one row per CDR3 protein. The table lists hundreds of thousands of distinct CDR3 sequences, approximately 65% of them singletons. Germline DNA was also extracted, while the blood RNA originated from unsorted whole blood. Source material: peripheral blood. The receptors derive from a man between 35 and 55 years old with primary liver carcinoma and hepatitis B virus infection.

This sequence joins TRBV19 and TRBJ2-2, with D perhaps TRBD1 (5 bases). CDR1 and CDR2 (germline): LNHDA, SQIVND (reference sequence). The CDR3 is made up of 14 amino acids. The V end was cut by 6 bases, the J end by 0 bases, with 8 bases between. CDR3 in amino acids: CASRGDSNTGELFF. CDR3 in DNA: TGTGCCAGTAGAGGGGATTCGAACACCGGGGAGCTGTTTTTT. Full variable domain (remainder filled in from reference TRBV19 and TRBJ2-2): DGGITQSPKYLFRKEGQNVTLSCEQNLNHDAMYWYRQDPGQGLRLIYYSQIVNDFQKGDIAEGYSVSREKKESFPLTVTSAQKNPTAFYLCASRGDSNTGELFFGEGSRLTVL.

Details on this clonotype: The germline gene is not matched at one end of the junction; a read error may be the cause. V and J are TRBV11-1 and TRBJ2-1; D possibly matches TRBD1 or TRBD2 (5 bases each). Germline lookup yields CDR1 SGHAT and CDR2 FQDESV (reference sequence). CDR3 size: 15 residues. The CDR3 is CACSFQGPLDNGQFF. The CDR3 region has the DNA TGTGCCTGCAGCTTCCAGGGACCGCTGGACAATGGGCAGTTCTTC. Looking up the rest from reference TRBV11-1 and TRBJ2-1 gives the full variable domain: EAEVAQSPRYKITEKSQAVAFWCDPISGHATLYWYRQILGQGPELLVQFQDESVVDDSQLPKDRFSAERLKGVDSTLKIQPAELGDSAMYLCACSFQGPLDNGQFFGPGTRLTVL.

As for this clonotype: A much bigger clone sits one base away, suggesting this may be a read error. This chain joins TRBV4-2 and TRBJ1-3; maybe TRBD1 (5 bases). The CDR3 spans 15 residues. Germline V lookup: CDR1 LGHNA, CDR2 YNFKEQ. Trimming stripped 4 bases from V and 7 bases from J, with 17 bases between. The CDR3 sequence: CASSPLLDIGNTIYF. CDR3 nucleotides: TGTGCCAGCAGCCCCCTGCTGGACATTGGGAACACCATATATTTT.

This clonotype was seen a single time. This sequence joins TRBV11-2 and TRBJ2-7; D possibly corresponds to TRBD1 (5 bases). The CDR3 covers 13 residues. V gave up 1 base and J gave up 8 bases, with 12 bases separating them. Germline loops: CDR1 SGHAT, CDR2 FQNNGV. CDR3 region: CASSLGGGCKQYF. The CDR3 coding sequence is TGTGCCAGCAGCTTAGGGGGCGGCTGCAAGCAGTACTTC.

The V and J genes are TRBV30 and TRBJ2-7, with 14 nucleotides matching TRBD2. The germline gives CDR1 GTSNPN, CDR2 SVGIG (reference sequence). The CDR3 covers 15 residues. Trimming removed 3 bases from V and 5 bases from J; junction bases left unmatched: 6. CDR3 sequence (DNA): TGTGCCTGGAGCAGTGGGACTAGCGGGAGCCACGAGCAGTACTTC. Encoded protein: CAWSSGTSGSHEQYF. The whole variable domain, filled in from reference TRBV30 and TRBJ2-7, reads SQTIHQWPATLVQPVGSPLSLECTVEGTSNPNLYWYRQAAGRGLQLLFYSVGIGQISSEVPQNLSASRPQDRQFILSSKKLLLSDSGFYLCAWSSGTSGSHEQYFGPGTRLTVT.

Details on this clonotype: Being one base from a much bigger clone, this may be a read error. The chain uses TRBV6-5 and TRBJ2-3; 7 positions agree with TRBD2. J gave up 5 bases and V 2 bases, and 7 bases lay outside the gene matches. CDR1 and CDR2 (germline): MNHEY, SVGAGI. This CDR3 is built from 15 residues. The CDR3 protein is CASSYERDYIDTQYF. The CDR3 DNA follows: TGTGCCAGCAGTTACGAGCGGGATTACATAGATACGCAGTATTTT.

Details on this clonotype: One junction end does not reproduce the germline sequence, and a read error may be involved. The chain has TRBV6-6 and TRBJ2-5; tentatively, D is TRBD1 or TRBD2 (6 bases each). The CDR3 runs to 15 residues. The germline V gene encodes CDR1 MNHNY and CDR2 SVGAGI (reference sequence). The CDR3, as DNA: TGTGCCATCAGTTGTTGGCAGGGGAGGCAAGAGACCCAGTACTTC. Its protein product is CAISCWQGRQETQYF.

For this clonotype: It may be a read error: a sequence one base away is much more abundant. The chain links TRBV6-6 to TRBJ2-5; TRBD2 matches at 8 bases. The CDR3 spans 15 residues. The germline gives CDR1 MNHNY, CDR2 SVGAGI (reference sequence). CDR3 DNA sequence: TGTGCCAGCAGTGTAGCGGGGACCTCCCAAGGGACCCAGTACTTC. Protein sequence: CASSVAGTSQGTQYF.

V and J are TRBV5-1 and TRBJ2-1, with 13 bases lining up with TRBD2. Trimming removed 0 bases from V and 6 bases from J; junction bases left unmatched: 9. CDR1 and CDR2 (germline): SGHRS, YFSETQ. The CDR3 is 18 amino acids. CDR3 in DNA: TGCGCCAGCAGCTTGGAGACTAGCGGGAGGACCTTCTTCAATGAGCAGTTCTTC. Protein: CASSLETSGRTFFNEQFF.

The sample holds many counts of this clonotype. This chain links TRBV6-5 with TRBJ2-6; D gene uncertain. Trimming took 9 bases from V and 1 from J, leaving 7 bases between them. The CDR3 totals 13 residues. Germline CDR1 and CDR2: MNHEY and SVGAGI. CDR3: CASRASGANVLTF. CDR3 in DNA: TGTGCCAGTAGGGCTTCTGGGGCCAACGTCCTGACTTTC.

The rearrangement links TRBV24-1 to TRBJ1-2; no clear D gene. Germline CDR1 is KGHDR and CDR2 is SFDVKD. There are 13 residues in the CDR3. V lost 0 bases and J 4 bases, leaving 5 bases between the germline ends. The CDR3 reads CATSDLASYGYTF. DNA of the CDR3: TGTGCCACCAGTGATTTGGCGTCCTATGGCTACACCTTC.

A few counts support this clonotype. The junction departs from the called germline gene at one end, perhaps through a read error. The chain links TRBV6-1 to TRBJ2-7; TRBD1 might be the D (6 bases). CDR3 size: 14 residues. Germline V CDR1 and CDR2: MNHNS, SASEGT. The CDR3 DNA is TGTGTCAGCAGTGAATACAGGGATTATGGCGAGCAGTACTTC. This codes for CVSSEYRDYGEQYF.

V and J are TRBV6-6 and TRBJ1-1, with D possibly TRBD1 on 5 matching bases. This CDR3 contains 12 residues. Germline V lookup: CDR1 MNHNY, CDR2 SVGAGI (reference sequence). Trimming pared 5 bases from V and 1 base from J, leaving 5 bases between. The DNA of the CDR3 is TGTGCCAGCAGTGGACAGAACACTGAAGCTTTCTTT. This sequence encodes CASSGQNTEAFF.

To note about this clonotype: An end of the junction does not agree with germline; a read error may underlie this. This rearrangement joins TRBV4-2 to TRBJ2-7; TRBD1 might be the D (5 bases). The CDR3 runs 14 residues. The germline V gene encodes CDR1 LGHNA and CDR2 YNFKEQ. The CDR3 nucleotides are TGTGTCAGCAGCCAAGAGCAGGGCCCCTACGAGCAGTACTTT. Amino acids: CVSSQEQGPYEQYF.

Remarks on this clonotype: One junction end disagrees with the germline gene, perhaps due to a read error. V usage is TRBV6-2 or TRBV6-3 and J usage is TRBJ2-7; unclear D gene. Germline values: CDR1 MNHEY, CDR2 SVGEGT. This CDR3 contains 12 residues. CDR3 DNA: TGTGCCAGCAGTTGCCCCACGGACGAACAGTACTTC. Translation: CASSCPTDEQYF.

This sequence joins TRBV28 and TRBJ1-2; D unresolved. Germline CDR1 and CDR2: MDHEN and SYDVKM. This CDR3 comprises 12 residues. V lost 2 bases, J lost 5 bases, and 6 bases lay in between. The CDR3 is CASSLRQYGYTF. The CDR3 nucleotides read TGTGCCAGCAGTTTAAGGCAGTATGGCTACACCTTC.

This clonotype was counted ten times or more. This rearrangement joins TRBV10-3 to TRBJ2-7, with TRBD2 matching over 9 bases. Germline V gives CDR1 ENHRY, CDR2 SYGVKD. The trim removed 7 bases at V and 0 bases at J, leaving 4 bases unmatched. The CDR3 length is 14 residues. CDR3 sequence: CAIKGLANSYEQYF. CDR3 nucleotide sequence: TGTGCCATCAAAGGACTAGCGAACTCCTACGAGCAGTACTTC.

This chain connects TRBV5-4 to TRBJ2-4, with a weak D call TRBD2 (5 bases). The CDR3 extends over 14 amino acids. The V gene lost 3 bases and the J gene lost 1 base, with 8 bases spanning the gap. Germline assignment: CDR1 SGHNT and CDR2 YYREEE (reference sequence). CDR3 sequence: CASSYSAAKNIQYF. The CDR3 bases are TGTGCCAGCAGCTATAGCGCTGCCAAAAACATTCAGTACTTC.

Regarding this clonotype: A read error is possible here, since a much larger clone lies one base away. The CDR3 region is CGAPLSQGRTDTQYF. The CDR3 nucleotides read TGCGGCGCACCCCTTTCGCAGGGCCGCACAGATACGCAGTATTTT. The J gene is TRBJ2-3, the V gene TRBV29-1; a possible D gene is TRBD1 (5 bases). The CDR3 has 15 amino acids. The germline gives CDR1 SQVTM, CDR2 ANQGSEA.

This clonotype is a singleton in its sample. This sequence joins TRBV11-2 and TRBJ2-7, with TRBD2 identical over 7 bases. This CDR3 comprises 14 residues. Trimming removed 9 bases from V and 7 bases from J; junction bases left unmatched: 15. Germline CDR1 and CDR2: SGHAT and FQNNGV. CDR3 nucleotide sequence: TGTGCCAGGAGCATAGCGGGCCTATACAATGAGCAGTACTTC. Translated: CARSIAGLYNEQYF.

This clonotype was detected once. One base away lies a much larger clone, so this may be a sequencing read error. The gene calls are TRBV4-1 and TRBJ1-1; tentatively, D is TRBD1 (6 bases). Germline-derived CDR1 and CDR2 are MGHRA and YSYEKL. The CDR3 totals 14 residues. The CDR3 DNA is TGCGACAGCACCGAACAGGGACTGGACACTGAAGCTTTCTTT. It specifies CDSTEQGLDTEAFF.

There are a few counts of this clonotype. V gene TRBV24-1 combines with J gene TRBJ2-3; TRBD2 matches 8 bases. V shed 7 bases and J 5 bases; nucleotides not matched to a gene: 4. CDR3 length: 13 residues. From germline, CDR1 is KGHDR and CDR2 SFDVKD. CDR3 region: CATRREGGDTQYF. CDR3 nucleotides: TGTGCCACCAGACGGGAGGGAGGAGATACGCAGTATTTT.

As concerns this clonotype: The junction shows a germline mismatch at one end, possibly a read error. This chain connects TRBV11-2 to TRBJ1-1, with D possibly TRBD1 on 5 matching bases. In germline, CDR1 is SGHAT, CDR2 FQNNGV. The CDR3 loop spans 15 amino acids. The CDR3 bases are TGTGCCAACAGCCAGGAGGGGAGCCGAACCACTGAAGCTTCCTTT. Its translation: CANSQEGSRTTEASF.

V usage is TRBV28 and J usage is TRBJ2-5; D remains ambiguous. The V gene lost 6 bases and the J gene lost 5 bases, with 7 bases spanning the gap. The CDR3 runs 11 residues. Germline V gene sequence: CDR1 MDHEN, CDR2 SYDVKM. The CDR3 DNA is TGTGCCAGCAGGTCGCGGGAGACCCAGTACTTC. Translated: CASRSRETQYF.

Details on this clonotype: This may arise from a read error, as a much more abundant clone is one base away. This chain links TRBV6-1 with TRBJ1-2, with D possibly being TRBD1 (6 bases). Between the trimmed V and J ends, which lost 10 bases and 4 bases, there was a span of 13 bases. CDR3 length equals 12 residues. Germline loops: CDR1 MNHNS, CDR2 SASEGT. The CDR3 bases are TGTGCCATCTCAGGGGCCACCTATGGCTACACCTTC. Its protein product is CAISGATYGYTF.

Turning to this clonotype: A much larger clone differs by one base, so this may be a read error. The chain carries TRBV10-3 and TRBJ1-1; 8 bases agree with TRBD1. This CDR3 is 15 amino acids long. Germline assignment: CDR1 ENHRY and CDR2 SYGVKD. Unmatched junction bases numbered 5, after V lost 0 bases and J lost 5 bases. The CDR3 DNA reads TGTGCCATCAGTGAGTCGGTCAGGGGGCCGACTGAAGCTTTCTTT. Its translation: CAISESVRGPTEAFF.

The sample holds one count of this clonotype. Because the CDR3 is missing its conserved closing phenylalanine or tryptophan, this is likely a read error. The chain couples TRBV29-1 to TRBJ1-2; 11 nucleotides align to TRBD1. This CDR3 region has 14 residues. The germline gives CDR1 SQVTM, CDR2 ANQGSEA. The CDR3 spells CSVGPGTGGYGYTI. The DNA for the CDR3 is TGCAGCGTAGGCCCAGGGACAGGGGGATATGGTTACACCATC.

In regard to this clonotype: Possible read error: a much larger clone is one base away. The chain is built from TRBV30 and TRBJ2-7; D could derive from TRBD1 or TRBD2 (5 bases each). The V end was cut by 7 bases, the J end by 7 bases, with 14 bases between. CDR1 and CDR2 (germline): GTSNPN, SVGIG (reference sequence). This CDR3 is 11 amino acids long. Here the CDR3 reads CAFQGTREQYF. CDR3 DNA sequence: TGTGCCTTCCAAGGGACGCGGGAGCAGTACTTC.

J is TRBJ2-1 and V is TRBV5-1; TRBD2 aligns across 8 bases. Germline values: CDR1 SGHRS, CDR2 YFSETQ. The junction had 6 bases not matched to a gene; V was cut back by 5 bases and J by 5 bases. This CDR3 spans 14 amino acids. DNA for the CDR3: TGCGCCAGCAGTTCCAGCGGGGGCAACAATGAGCAGTTCTTC. Encoded protein: CASSSSGGNNEQFF.

About this clonotype itself: This may stem from a read error, because a much larger clone lies one nucleotide away. V usage is TRBV14 and J usage is TRBJ1-1; D ambiguous. CDR1 is SGHDN, CDR2 FVKESK, per germline. The CDR3 totals 13 residues. CDR3 DNA sequence: TGTGCCAGCAGCCAAACGATGAACACTGAAGCTGTCTTT. Encoded protein: CASSQTMNTEAVF. Based on the CDR3 plus reference TRBV14 and TRBJ1-1, the full variable domain is EAGVTQFPSHSVIEKGQTVTLRCDPISGHDNLYWYRRVMGKEIKFLLHFVKESKQDESGMPNNRFLAERTGGTYSTLKVQPAELEDSGVYFCASSQTMNTEAVFGQGTRLTVV.